The rows below give T cell receptor beta chains drawn from one sample of a study of blood T cell repertoires in COVID-19. Clones were sequenced by immunoSEQ multiplex PCR, and TCRdb holds only the in-frame ones, with some missing. The sample has over 200,000 clones, more than 70% seen once. Material: peripheral blood. Receptors originate from a woman aged 55-75 years with acute or convalescent COVID-19. Both conserved end residues are part of each CDR3. D genes are given only for firm matches. Where a row states a size, it is once, few, many or the class of an expanded clone; other rows omit it.

CDR3 DNA: TGCGCCAGCAGTCAAGTTACCGAGTATGCGAACACCGGGGAGCTGTTTTTT
CDR3 protein: CASSQVTEYANTGELFF
V gene: TRBV23-1
D gene: NA
J gene: TRBJ2-2
clone size: few

CDR3 DNA: TGTGCCAGCAGCCGACTATCCTATGGCTACACCTTC
CDR3 protein: CASSRLSYGYTF
V gene: TRBV6-2/TRBV6-3
D gene: NA
J gene: TRBJ1-2
clone size: NA

CDR3 DNA: TGTGCCAGCAGCCAAAGCCCAGCGGGGGCATGGGTCTTC
CDR3 protein: CASSQSPAGAWVF
V gene: TRBV3-1/TRBV3-2
D gene: TRBD2
J gene: TRBJ2-1
clone size: NA

CDR3 DNA: TGTGCCAGCATAGGGGTCAACACTGAAGCTTTCTTT
CDR3 protein: CASIGVNTEAFF
V gene: TRBV6-5
D gene: NA
J gene: TRBJ1-1
clone size: NA

CDR3 DNA: TGCGCCAGCAGCACGGGACTCGGGCCCAACGAGCAGTACTTC
CDR3 protein: CASSTGLGPNEQYF
V gene: TRBV5-1
D gene: NA
J gene: TRBJ2-7
clone size: NA

CDR3 DNA: TGTGCCAGCTCACCGGACAGAGGGAACACTGAAGCTTTCTTT
CDR3 protein: CASSPDRGNTEAFF
V gene: TRBV18
D gene: NA
J gene: TRBJ1-1
clone size: NA

CDR3 DNA: TGTGCCAGCAGCTTAGAAATAGTGGCGGGAGTAGTACCCGGGGAGCTGTTTTTT
CDR3 protein: CASSLEIVAGVVPGELFF
V gene: TRBV7-2
D gene: TRBD2
J gene: TRBJ2-2
clone size: NA

CDR3 DNA: TGTGCCAGCGGGGCAGCCGGCACAGATACGCAGTATTTT
CDR3 protein: CASGAAGTDTQYF
V gene: TRBV11-3
D gene: NA
J gene: TRBJ2-3
clone size: NA

CDR3 DNA: TGTGCCAGCAGCGTAAGGGGGGGCGGAGTGGATACGCAGTATTTT
CDR3 protein: CASSVRGGGVDTQYF
V gene: TRBV9
D gene: NA
J gene: TRBJ2-3
clone size: NA

CDR3 DNA: TGTGCCAGCAGCTTGTGGGGGGGAAAAACTGAAGCTTTCTTT
CDR3 protein: CASSLWGGKTEAFF
V gene: TRBV5-8
D gene: NA
J gene: TRBJ1-1
clone size: NA

CDR3 DNA: TGTGCCAGCAGTTACCGCATCGACAGGGCTTCACCCCTCCACTTT
CDR3 protein: CASSYRIDRASPLHF
V gene: TRBV6-5
D gene: TRBD1
J gene: TRBJ1-6
clone size: NA

CDR3 DNA: TGTGCCAGCAGTACGACAGAATTTTGGGAAGCTTTCTTT
CDR3 protein: CASSTTEFWEAFF
V gene: TRBV2
D gene: NA
J gene: TRBJ1-1
clone size: NA

CDR3 DNA: TGTGCCATCAGTGACCCCCGGGACAGGGACGAGCAGTACTTC
CDR3 protein: CAISDPRDRDEQYF
V gene: TRBV10-3
D gene: TRBD1
J gene: TRBJ2-7
clone size: NA

CDR3 DNA: TGTGCCAGCAGCGTAGTTAGCCCCGGACAGGGGCCCATGAACACTGAAGCTTTCTTT
CDR3 protein: CASSVVSPGQGPMNTEAFF
V gene: TRBV9
D gene: TRBD1
J gene: TRBJ1-1
clone size: NA

CDR3 DNA: TGTGCCAGCACCCCAGGGAAGAACTATGGCTACACCTTC
CDR3 protein: CASTPGKNYGYTF
V gene: TRBV11-2
D gene: NA
J gene: TRBJ1-2
clone size: NA